Presented here are 29 T cell receptor beta chains from one specimen sequenced in a study of shared clonotypes between healthy human individuals. Clones were sequenced by immunoSEQ multiplex PCR, and TCRdb holds only the in-frame ones, with some missing. The sample includes 550,000 to 700,000 clones, roughly 72% of them seen just once. What was sequenced was memory CD4+ T cells sorted from blood. Subset given: CD45RA-negative fraction. The origin of the receptors is a woman in her twenties or thirties in good health.

This sequence joins TRBV6-1 and TRBJ1-4; the match to TRBD1 covers 7 bases. The CDR3 has 15 residues. Germline V lookup: CDR1 MNHNS, CDR2 SASEGT. V lost 4 bases and J lost 6; bases outside the gene matches: 8. Here the CDR3 reads CASSVPWTGDEKLFF. The DNA of the CDR3 is TGTGCCAGCAGTGTACCGTGGACAGGAGATGAAAAACTGTTTTTT.

V usage is TRBV27 and J usage is TRBJ2-7; D may be TRBD1 or TRBD2 (5 bases each). The CDR3 length is 14 residues. V lost 5 bases to trimming and J lost 3 bases, with 14 bases between them. The V gene's germline CDR1 is MNHEY and CDR2 SMNVEV (reference sequence). CDR3 DNA: TGTGCCAGCAGTCCAACCCGGGACCGCTACGAGCAGTACTTC. It is translated as CASSPTRDRYEQYF.

On this clone itself: A clone one base away is much larger, so this may be a read error. The chain links TRBV7-2 to TRBJ1-1, with D tentatively TRBD1 (5 bases). This CDR3 has 14 amino acids. Germline loops: CDR1 SGHTA, CDR2 FQGNSA. V lost 3 bases and J 0 bases, leaving 8 bases between the germline ends. CDR3 bases: TGTGCCAGCAGCTTGGGACGGCTGAACACTGAAGCTTTCTTT. Protein sequence: CASSLGRLNTEAFF.

The chain has TRBV6-6 and TRBJ2-3, with a tentative D call TRBD2 (5 bases). This CDR3 has 14 amino acids. The germline V and J ends were trimmed by 4 bases and 5 bases, with 13 bases remaining between them. Germline lookup yields CDR1 MNHNY and CDR2 SVGAGI (reference sequence). The CDR3 sequence: CASSSRLAGDTQYF. The CDR3 nucleotides read TGTGCCAGCAGTTCCCGCCTAGCAGGAGATACGCAGTATTTT.

This chain uses TRBV7-8 with TRBJ2-7; maybe TRBD2 (6 bases). V lost 6 bases to trimming and J lost 4 bases, with 13 bases between them. This CDR3 is 13 amino acids long. Germline CDR1 SGHVS, CDR2 FQNEAQ. The CDR3 nucleotides read TGTGCCAGCAGGCCCCGCGGGGTTTACGAGCAGTACTTC. Amino acids: CASRPRGVYEQYF.

The chain links TRBV6-5 to TRBJ1-1; D call uncertain. V gave up 6 bases and J gave up 4 bases, with 12 bases separating them. Looked up from germline, CDR1 is MNHEY and CDR2 is SVGAGI. The CDR3 is made up of 13 amino acids. CDR3: CASSLQSGTEAFF. The CDR3, as DNA: TGTGCCAGCAGCCTACAAAGCGGCACTGAAGCTTTCTTT.

V gene TRBV5-1 combines with J gene TRBJ1-1; 8 nucleotides agree with TRBD1. Germline CDR1 is SGHRS and CDR2 is YFSETQ. This CDR3 is 16 amino acids long. V lost 0 bases and J lost 0; bases outside the gene matches: 4. DNA of the CDR3: TGCGCCAGCAGCTTGGACGGACAGGGCCTGAACACTGAAGCTTTCTTT. Translating gives CASSLDGQGLNTEAFF.

V usage is TRBV5-1 and J usage is TRBJ1-2, with 9 nucleotides matching TRBD1. This CDR3 is built from 15 residues. The junction had 9 bases not matched to a gene; V was cut back by 4 bases and J by 5 bases. CDR1 SGHRS and CDR2 YFSETQ come from the germline V gene. Written as DNA, the CDR3 is TGCGCCAGCAGCGCTGGGGACAGGGATGCATATGGCTACACCTTC. This sequence encodes CASSAGDRDAYGYTF.

The chain is built from TRBV5-1 and TRBJ1-5; D is undetermined. CDR1 and CDR2 (germline): SGHRS, YFSETQ. The CDR3 runs 15 residues. V was pared by 1 base and J by 0 bases, with 8 bases between. The CDR3 reads CASSLTEYSNQPQHF. CDR3 bases: TGCGCCAGCAGCTTGACCGAATATAGCAATCAGCCCCAGCATTTT.

This chain links TRBV7-2 with TRBJ1-1; no clear D gene. The V gene's germline CDR1 is SGHTA and CDR2 FQGNSA. This CDR3 has 12 amino acids. Trimming cost V 6 bases and J 1 base, with 6 bases left between them. The chain's CDR3 is CASSVQNTEAFF. The CDR3, as DNA: TGTGCCAGCAGTGTACAGAACACTGAAGCTTTCTTT.

The J gene is TRBJ2-1, the V gene TRBV5-1; D is perhaps TRBD1 or TRBD2 (5 bases each). CDR1 is SGHRS and CDR2 is YFSETQ in the germline V gene. V was clipped by 0 bases and J by 6 bases, with 13 bases between them. The CDR3 consists of 15 residues. CDR3 protein: CASSLDPAGTNEQFF. The CDR3 coding sequence is TGCGCCAGCAGCTTGGACCCCGCAGGGACCAATGAGCAGTTCTTC.

The chain carries TRBV25-1 and TRBJ2-1; perhaps TRBD2 as D (5 bases). Germline V gene data show CDR1 as MGHDK and CDR2 as SYGVNS. V was trimmed by 8 bases and J by 0 bases, leaving 20 bases between them. The CDR3 consists of 17 residues. CDR3 in amino acids: CASVRGGRASSYNEQFF. The CDR3, as DNA: TGTGCCAGCGTTCGAGGCGGGCGGGCGAGCTCCTACAATGAGCAGTTCTTC.

CDR3: CASSLQVMNTEAFF. The CDR3 coding sequence is TGTGCCAGCAGCCTCCAGGTCATGAACACTGAAGCTTTCTTT. The rearrangement joins TRBV4-2 to TRBJ1-1; no clear D gene. Germline V gives CDR1 LGHNA, CDR2 YNFKEQ. The CDR3 contains 14 residues. Trimming stripped 4 bases from V and 0 bases from J, with 9 bases between.

This chain connects TRBV19 to TRBJ1-2; 9 positions agree with TRBD1. V lost 5 bases to trimming and J lost 4 bases; unmatched junction nucleotides: 5. The CDR3 covers 14 residues. Looked up from germline, CDR1 is LNHDA and CDR2 is SQIVND (reference sequence). Written as DNA, the CDR3 is TGTGCCAGTAGTGTCGGGACAGGGCTCTATGGCTACACCTTC. Amino acid sequence: CASSVGTGLYGYTF.

The chain links TRBV19 to TRBJ1-3, with 7 bases matching TRBD1. From germline, CDR1 is LNHDA and CDR2 SQIVND (reference sequence). Trimming took 4 bases from V and 4 from J; bases not matched to a gene: 7. This CDR3 is built from 15 residues. For the CDR3, the DNA is TGTGCCAGTAGTACCGCCACAGGGGTCGGAAACACCATATATTTT. Its protein product is CASSTATGVGNTIYF.

This chain links TRBV5-8 with TRBJ2-7, with D possibly being TRBD2 (6 bases). The V end was cut by 7 bases, the J end by 4 bases, with 12 bases between. CDR3 length equals 12 residues. Germline CDR1 is SGHTS and CDR2 is YDEGEE. This CDR3 is CASGGVRYEQYF. CDR3 sequence (DNA): TGTGCCAGCGGAGGGGTACGATACGAGCAGTACTTC.

The gene calls are TRBV2 and TRBJ2-7, with 12 bases lining up with TRBD1. CDR1 and CDR2 (germline): SNHLY, FYNNEI. This CDR3 is 13 amino acids long. The J segment lost 4 bases and the V segment lost 11 bases, leaving 6 bases of the junction unmatched. The CDR3 coding sequence is TGTGCCGGGAGGGACAGGGGGCTTTACGAGCAGTACTTC. It encodes CAGRDRGLYEQYF.

The chain links TRBV19 to TRBJ2-1; D is perhaps TRBD2 (5 bases). CDR3 size: 12 residues. V shed 1 base and J shed 9 bases, with 7 bases lying between them. Germline V gene data show CDR1 as LNHDA and CDR2 as SQIVND (reference sequence). The CDR3 coding sequence is TGTGCCAGTAGTATAGTAGCGACTGAGCAGTTCTTC. Its protein is CASSIVATEQFF.

Only a few counts were recorded for this clone. J is TRBJ2-3 and V is TRBV4-2; D might be TRBD2 (6 bases). The germline V and J ends were trimmed by 4 bases and 0 bases, with 11 bases remaining between them. This CDR3 contains 15 residues. CDR1 and CDR2 from the germline V gene are LGHNA and YNFKEQ. In DNA form, the CDR3 reads TGTGCCAGCAGCCGACCCGGGACTAGCACAGATACGCAGTATTTT. The encoded protein is CASSRPGTSTDTQYF.

This sequence joins TRBV19 and TRBJ2-7; tentatively, D is TRBD1 (6 bases). The CDR3 loop spans 14 amino acids. CDR1 and CDR2 from the germline V gene are LNHDA and SQIVND (reference sequence). The germline V and J ends were trimmed by 9 bases and 4 bases, with 19 bases remaining between them. DNA for the CDR3: TGTGCCAGCGCATCAAAACAGGGTCAGTACGAGCAGTACTTC. Translated: CASASKQGQYEQYF.

The chain links TRBV6-5 to TRBJ1-1, with D tentatively TRBD1 (5 bases). This CDR3 contains 12 residues. CDR1 is MNHEY and CDR2 is SVGAGI in the germline V gene. Trimming stripped 0 bases from V and 8 bases from J, with 7 bases between. The CDR3 region is CASSYSGREAFF. The DNA of the CDR3 is TGTGCCAGCAGTTACTCGGGGCGGGAAGCTTTCTTT.

The chain recombines TRBV23-1 with TRBJ1-5; 8 nucleotides align to TRBD1. TRBV23-1 is an ORF; its function is uncertain. With V trimmed by 0 bases and J by 2 bases, 3 bases remained unmatched. The CDR3 runs to 16 residues. The DNA for the CDR3 is TGCGCCAGCAGTCAATCTTCAGGGGGCCGCAATCAGCCCCAGCATTTT. Translated, it gives CASSQSSGGRNQPQHF.

The genes are TRBV29-1 and TRBJ2-5; 14 positions match TRBD2. Trimming removed 7 bases from V and 5 bases from J; junction bases left unmatched: 6. This CDR3 contains 14 residues. CDR1 SQVTM and CDR2 ANQGSEA come from the germline V gene. CDR3 protein: CSAGTSGSVETQYF. The DNA for the CDR3 is TGCAGCGCCGGGACTAGCGGGAGCGTTGAGACCCAGTACTTC.

In DNA, the CDR3 is TGTGCCAGCAGCCAAGAATCCGCGACTAGCGGGTTCAACAATGAGCAGTTCTTC. Its protein product is CASSQESATSGFNNEQFF. V usage is TRBV14 and J usage is TRBJ2-1; TRBD2 matches at 10 bases. The V segment lost 0 bases and the J segment 5 bases; nucleotides outside the gene matches: 10. Germline V lookup: CDR1 SGHDN, CDR2 FVKESK. The length of the CDR3 is 18 residues.

This chain links TRBV28 with TRBJ1-5; D perhaps matches TRBD1 (6 bases). The CDR3 is 16 residues long. Germline V CDR1 and CDR2: MDHEN, SYDVKM. The germline V and J ends were trimmed by 2 bases and 5 bases, with 16 bases remaining between them. The CDR3 loop reads CASSLKGSGVYQPQHF. CDR3 DNA sequence: TGTGCCAGCAGTTTAAAGGGGTCAGGGGTTTATCAGCCCCAGCATTTT.

The J gene is TRBJ2-7, the V gene TRBV5-4, with D possibly matching TRBD1 (6 bases). In germline, CDR1 is SGHNT, CDR2 YYREEE (reference sequence). The CDR3 runs to 15 residues. V was cut by 2 bases and J by 6 bases, with 18 bases left in between. CDR3 DNA: TGTGCCAGCAGCTTTGTCGGAGACAGGCGGCCCGAGCAGTACTTC. This encodes CASSFVGDRRPEQYF.

The chain has TRBV15 and TRBJ2-5; TRBD2 matches 8 bases. Germline V gene data show CDR1 as LNHNV and CDR2 as YYDKDF (reference sequence). J was trimmed by 5 bases and V by 5 bases; bases with no gene match: 25. The CDR3 consists of 20 residues. The CDR3 DNA follows: TGTGCCACCAGCCGCACGCTTCCCTCATCGGGAGGGCGACACCGGGAGACCCAGTACTTC. Its protein product is CATSRTLPSSGGRHRETQYF.

The rearrangement joins TRBV27 to TRBJ2-3; a possible D gene is TRBD1 (6 bases). The CDR3 is made up of 15 amino acids. Trimming stripped 6 bases from V and 3 bases from J, with 16 bases between. Germline loops: CDR1 MNHEY, CDR2 SMNVEV (reference sequence). CDR3 coding DNA: TGTGCCAGCAGCTTCCGTCAGGGGCGGACAGATACGCAGTATTTT. Its protein product is CASSFRQGRTDTQYF.

The chain links TRBV9 to TRBJ2-2; D not resolved. Germline CDR1 is SGDLS and CDR2 is YYNGEE. The CDR3 has 14 amino acids. V lost 2 bases and J lost 0, with 5 bases in between. CDR3 in DNA: TGTGCCAGCAGCGTGAAGACGAACACCGGGGAGCTGTTTTTT. Protein: CASSVKTNTGELFF.